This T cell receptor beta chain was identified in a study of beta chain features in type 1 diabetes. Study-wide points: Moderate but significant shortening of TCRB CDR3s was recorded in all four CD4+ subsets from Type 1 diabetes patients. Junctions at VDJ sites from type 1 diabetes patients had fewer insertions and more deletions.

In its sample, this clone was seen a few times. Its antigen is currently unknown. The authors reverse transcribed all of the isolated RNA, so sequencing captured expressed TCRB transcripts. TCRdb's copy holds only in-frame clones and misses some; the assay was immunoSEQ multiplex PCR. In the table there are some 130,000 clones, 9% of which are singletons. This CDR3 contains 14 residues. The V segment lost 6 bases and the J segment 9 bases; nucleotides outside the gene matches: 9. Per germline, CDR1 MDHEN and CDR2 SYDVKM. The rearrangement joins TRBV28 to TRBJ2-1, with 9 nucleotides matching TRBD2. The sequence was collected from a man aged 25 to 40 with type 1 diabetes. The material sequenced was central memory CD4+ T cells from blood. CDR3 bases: TGTGCCAGCAGCCCGGGACTAGCTAGATCTGAGCAGTTCTTC. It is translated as CASSPGLARSEQFF.